This TCR beta chain was identified during a study of blood T cell repertoires in COVID-19. Overall study context: In each case, the material was cDNA or gDNA derived from T cells, B-cell-depleted T cells, or PBMCs.

Turning to this clone: At the DNA level, this CDR3 is encoded by other sequences in the same sample as well.

Produced via immunoSEQ multiplex PCR; TCRdb's table is partial and in-frame only. The sample yields 65,000 to 95,000 clones, approximately 89% seen once. The sample consisted of peripheral blood. This receptor was taken from a man older than 75 with acute or convalescent COVID-19.

CDR3 DNA sequence: TGTGCCAGCAGTGCGGAGGGGAGCACTGAAGCTTTCTTT. Translating it yields CASSAEGSTEAFF. The chain is built from TRBV2 and TRBJ1-1, with D maybe TRBD1 (5 bases). V lost 4 bases, J lost 4 bases, and 10 bases lay in between. This CDR3 is built from 13 residues. Germline V gene lookup returns CDR1 SNHLY and CDR2 FYNNEI.